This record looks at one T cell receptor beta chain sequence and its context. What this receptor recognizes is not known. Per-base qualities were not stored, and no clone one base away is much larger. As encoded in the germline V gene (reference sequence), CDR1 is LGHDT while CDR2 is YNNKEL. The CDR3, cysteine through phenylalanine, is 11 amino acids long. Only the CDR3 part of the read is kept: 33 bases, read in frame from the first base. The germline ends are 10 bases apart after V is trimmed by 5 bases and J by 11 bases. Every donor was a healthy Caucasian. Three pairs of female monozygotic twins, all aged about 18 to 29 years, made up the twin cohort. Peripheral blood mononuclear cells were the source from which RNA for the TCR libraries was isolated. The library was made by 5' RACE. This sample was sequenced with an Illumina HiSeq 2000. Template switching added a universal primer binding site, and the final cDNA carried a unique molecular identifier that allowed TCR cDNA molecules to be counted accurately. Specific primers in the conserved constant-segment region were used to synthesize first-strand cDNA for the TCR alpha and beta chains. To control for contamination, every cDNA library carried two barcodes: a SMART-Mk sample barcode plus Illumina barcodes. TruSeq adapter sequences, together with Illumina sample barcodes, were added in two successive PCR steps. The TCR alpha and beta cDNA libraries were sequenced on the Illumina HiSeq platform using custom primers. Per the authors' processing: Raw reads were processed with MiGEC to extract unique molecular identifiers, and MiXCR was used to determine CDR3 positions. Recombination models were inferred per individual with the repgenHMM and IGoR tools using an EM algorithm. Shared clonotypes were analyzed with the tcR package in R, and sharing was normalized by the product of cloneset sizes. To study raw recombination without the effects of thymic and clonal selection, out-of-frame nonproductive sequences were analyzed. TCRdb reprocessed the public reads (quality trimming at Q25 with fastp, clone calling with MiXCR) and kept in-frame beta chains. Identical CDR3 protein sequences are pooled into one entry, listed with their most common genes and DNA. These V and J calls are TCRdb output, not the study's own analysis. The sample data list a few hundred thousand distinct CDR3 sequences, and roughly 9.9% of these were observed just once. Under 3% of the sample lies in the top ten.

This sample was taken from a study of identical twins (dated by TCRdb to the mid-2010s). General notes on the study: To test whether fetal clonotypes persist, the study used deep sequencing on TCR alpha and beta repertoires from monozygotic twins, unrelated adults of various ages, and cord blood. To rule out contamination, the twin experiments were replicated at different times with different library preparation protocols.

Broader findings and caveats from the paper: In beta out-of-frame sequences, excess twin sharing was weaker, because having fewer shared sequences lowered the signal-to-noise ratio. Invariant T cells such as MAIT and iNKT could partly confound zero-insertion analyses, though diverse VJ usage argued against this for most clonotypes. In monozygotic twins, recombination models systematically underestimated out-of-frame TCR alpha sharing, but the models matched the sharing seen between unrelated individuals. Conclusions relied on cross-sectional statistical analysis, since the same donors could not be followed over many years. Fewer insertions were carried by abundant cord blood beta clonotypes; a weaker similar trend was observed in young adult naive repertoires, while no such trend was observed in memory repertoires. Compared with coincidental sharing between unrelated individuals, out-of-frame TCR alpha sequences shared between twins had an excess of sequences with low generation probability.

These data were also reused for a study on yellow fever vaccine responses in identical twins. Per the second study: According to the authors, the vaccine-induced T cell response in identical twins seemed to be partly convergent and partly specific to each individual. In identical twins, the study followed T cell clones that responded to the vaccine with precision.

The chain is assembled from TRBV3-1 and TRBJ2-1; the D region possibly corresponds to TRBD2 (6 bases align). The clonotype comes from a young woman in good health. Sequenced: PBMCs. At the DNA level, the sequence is TGTGCCAGCAGCGGGACTCTACAGCAGTTCTTC. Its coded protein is CASSGTLQQFF.